This paragraph covers one TCR beta chain sequence. Here immunoSEQ multiplex PCR was the method, and the copy in TCRdb shows in-frame clones only, minus some. Altogether approximately 59,000 clones are present, about 92% being singletons, with the ten largest covering 1.5% to 2%. This sample is drawn from a study of cytomegalovirus exposure and HLA in healthy donors. Germline V CDR1 and CDR2: LNHDA, SQIVND (reference sequence). V was clipped by 0 bases and J by 1 base; unmatched bases: 5. The CDR3 totals 17 residues. The V and J genes are TRBV19 and TRBJ2-3, with 9 bases matching TRBD1. The sequenced sample consisted of PBMCs. The origin of this receptor is a young woman in good health and CMV-seropositive. DNA for the CDR3: TGTGCCAGTAGTATAGATCAGGGGACAGGGCGCACAGATACGCAGTATTTT. Residues: CASSIDQGTGRTDTQYF. The full variable domain, its missing parts supplied by reference TRBV19 and TRBJ2-3, is DGGITQSPKYLFRKEGQNVTLSCEQNLNHDAMYWYRQDPGQGLRLIYYSQIVNDFQKGDIAEGYSVSREKKESFPLTVTSAQKNPTAFYLCASSIDQGTGRTDTQYFGPGTRLTVL.